Following are 26 T cell receptor beta chains from one sample sequenced in a study of T-cell memory formation after mild COVID-19. Each CDR3 protein is one row after TCRdb ran MiXCR on the 5' RACE reads. Among around 400,000 distinct CDR3 sequences listed, roughly a quarter were seen once. Sequenced sample: PBMCs or a T cell subset sorted from them (not recorded which). The receptors were gathered from an adult woman who had mild COVID-19 (a few samples of this study predate the infection). Cell type and time point are not known.

This chain joins TRBV7-9 and TRBJ2-5; 7 bases align to TRBD2. This CDR3 has 16 amino acids. Germline V lookup: CDR1 SEHNR, CDR2 FQNEAQ (reference sequence). The junction had 11 bases not matched to a gene; V was cut back by 6 bases and J by 1 base. Written as DNA, the CDR3 is TGTGCCAGCAGTTTCCCGGGACTACCGATCCAAGAGACCCAGTACTTC. Amino acid sequence: CASSFPGLPIQETQYF.

In its sample, this clonotype was seen many times. The rearrangement links TRBV6-2 or TRBV6-3 to TRBJ2-1; a possible D gene is TRBD2 (5 bases). V shed 8 bases and J shed 4 bases, with 12 bases lying between them. The CDR3 sequence is 13 residues long. Germline V CDR1 and CDR2: MNHEY, SVGEGT. The CDR3 reads CASGRRSYNEQFF. CDR3 nucleotides: TGTGCCAGCGGGCGGAGGTCATACAATGAGCAGTTCTTC.

J is TRBJ2-3 and V is TRBV7-8, with 10 bases fitting TRBD2. CDR1 and CDR2 from the germline V gene are SGHVS and FQNEAQ. The CDR3 totals 15 residues. V shed 5 bases, J shed 4 bases, and the junction held 6 bases outside the gene matches. The CDR3: CASSPAGGGADTQYF. The CDR3 nucleotides read TGTGCCAGCAGCCCAGCGGGGGGGGGCGCAGATACGCAGTATTTT.

V and J are TRBV24-1 and TRBJ2-1, with D hard to call. This CDR3 comprises 15 residues. V shed 3 bases and J shed 2 bases, with 10 bases lying between them. Germline V gene lookup returns CDR1 KGHDR and CDR2 SFDVKD. The CDR3 DNA reads TGTGCCACCAGTGATGGCGGCAGCCCCTACAATGAGCAGTTCTTC. Amino acid sequence: CATSDGGSPYNEQFF.

This clonotype has more than one count but fewer than ten. J is TRBJ2-2 and V is TRBV29-1; D is undetermined. From germline, CDR1 is SQVTM and CDR2 ANQGSEA. V lost 5 bases and J lost 5, with 15 bases in between. This CDR3 has 14 residues. The CDR3 nucleotides read TGCAGCGTTACCGTTGGACCTATGACCGGGGAGCTGTTTTTT. Protein product: CSVTVGPMTGELFF.

The V and J genes are TRBV3-1 and TRBJ1-2, with D tentatively TRBD1 (5 bases). The CDR3 contains 13 residues. Trimming took off 1 base at V and 10 bases at J, with 13 bases between the two ends. The germline gives CDR1 LGHDT, CDR2 YNNKEL (reference sequence). CDR3 residues: CASSQGQPCVYTF. The DNA for the CDR3 is TGTGCCAGCAGCCAAGGACAGCCCTGCGTCTACACCTTC. The complete variable domain, with remaining parts taken from reference TRBV3-1 and TRBJ1-2, reads DTAVSQTPKYLVTQMGNDKSIKCEQNLGHDTMYWYKQDSKKFLKIMFSYNNKELIINETVPNRFSPKSPDKAHLNLHINSLELGDSAVYFCASSQGQPCVYTFGSGTRLTVV.

V and J are TRBV27 and TRBJ1-1; no firm D call. Deletions cut 6 bases from V and 1 base from J, with 6 bases between. CDR1 and CDR2 from the germline V gene are MNHEY and SMNVEV (reference sequence). CDR3 length: 12 amino acids. For the CDR3, the DNA is TGTGCCAGCAGCTCTAAGAACACTGAAGCTTTCTTT. Translated: CASSSKNTEAFF.

This clonotype occurred a few times. V and J are TRBV6-5 and TRBJ2-7; weak D call: TRBD2 (5 bases). CDR3 size: 13 residues. Germline CDR1 is MNHEY and CDR2 is SVGAGI. V was cut by 0 bases and J by 7 bases, with 10 bases left in between. The CDR3 sequence: CASSYSTRGEQYF. CDR3 in DNA: TGTGCCAGCAGTTACTCCACGAGAGGGGAGCAGTACTTC.

In this sample, this clonotype turned up a few times. The chain joins TRBV6-2 or TRBV6-3 to TRBJ2-1; TRBD2 might be the D (5 bases). Germline assignment: CDR1 MNHEY and CDR2 SVGEGT. V was pared by 1 base and J by 7 bases, with 5 bases between. The CDR3 sequence is 12 residues long. CDR3 in amino acids: CASSYWRNEQFF. The DNA of the CDR3 is TGTGCCAGCAGTTACTGGAGGAATGAGCAGTTCTTC.

The rearrangement joins TRBV5-6 to TRBJ2-2, with 9 bases matching TRBD1. Trimming cost V 2 bases and J 4 bases; bases outside gene matches: 3. The CDR3 is made up of 15 amino acids. The germline V gene encodes CDR1 SGHDT and CDR2 YYEEEE. As DNA, the CDR3 is TGTGCCAGCAGCTTAGGGACAGGGCCCACCGGGGAGCTGTTTTTT. Encoded protein: CASSLGTGPTGELFF.

The chain has TRBV24-1 and TRBJ2-3, with D possibly matching TRBD1 (6 bases). V shed 9 bases and J shed 2 bases, with 17 bases lying between them. The CDR3 is made up of 15 amino acids. Germline loops: CDR1 KGHDR, CDR2 SFDVKD. CDR3 bases: TGTGCCACCGGGGTCCCGGGACACCTCACAGATACGCAGTATTTT. Amino acid sequence: CATGVPGHLTDTQYF.

This clonotype was picked up a small number of times. This chain uses TRBV5-1 with TRBJ2-3; a weak D match, TRBD2 (5 bases). Germline CDR1 is SGHRS and CDR2 is YFSETQ. Trimming removed 4 bases from V and 0 bases from J, with 9 bases in between. This CDR3 contains 14 residues. The CDR3 DNA follows: TGCGCCAGCAGCGGCGGACTTAGCACAGATACGCAGTATTTT. This translates into CASSGGLSTDTQYF.

The gene calls are TRBV19 and TRBJ2-5; D gene unclear. Germline loops: CDR1 LNHDA, CDR2 SQIVND (reference sequence). Trimming shortened V by 4 bases and J by 2 bases, and 14 bases separated the two germline ends. CDR3 length: 15 residues. CDR3 amino acids: CASSKVRGVQETQYF. CDR3 nucleotide sequence: TGTGCCAGTAGTAAGGTCCGTGGGGTTCAAGAGACCCAGTACTTC. Combining the CDR3 with reference TRBV19 and TRBJ2-5 gives the whole variable domain DGGITQSPKYLFRKEGQNVTLSCEQNLNHDAMYWYRQDPGQGLRLIYYSQIVNDFQKGDIAEGYSVSREKKESFPLTVTSAQKNPTAFYLCASSKVRGVQETQYFGPGTRLLVL.

This clonotype was observed a handful of times. The V call is TRBV9, the J call TRBJ2-1; either TRBD1 or TRBD2 may fit D (7 bases each). The length of the CDR3 is 18 residues. Deletions cut 0 bases from V and 5 bases from J, with 21 bases between. CDR1 is SGDLS and CDR2 is YYNGEE in the germline V gene. CDR3: CASSVGRGGGAVNNEQFF. The CDR3 DNA follows: TGTGCCAGCAGCGTAGGCAGGGGGGGCGGCGCGGTGAACAATGAGCAGTTCTTC.

The chain has TRBV27 and TRBJ1-5; 9 bases are a match to TRBD1. The CDR3 totals 15 residues. Germline trimming cut 2 bases from V and 5 bases from J; bases unmatched to any gene: 4. CDR1 and CDR2 (germline): MNHEY, SMNVEV (reference sequence). The CDR3 nucleotides are TGTGCCAGCAGTTTAGGACAGGGGTACGATCAGCCCCAGCATTTT. Residues: CASSLGQGYDQPQHF.

This clonotype was seen more than once but under ten times. V usage is TRBV5-1 and J usage is TRBJ1-1; TRBD1 agrees at 7 bases. Looked up from germline, CDR1 is SGHRS and CDR2 is YFSETQ. The CDR3 totals 15 residues. V dropped 3 bases and J dropped 1; count of bases not matched to a gene: 6. The CDR3 nucleotides read TGCGCCAGCAGCTCCGGGACAGTTAAGAACACTGAAGCTTTCTTT. Translation: CASSSGTVKNTEAFF.

The chain uses TRBV5-1 and TRBJ1-2; D possibly corresponds to TRBD1 (5 bases). With 1 base removed from V and 6 bases from J, the gap between germline ends came to 10 bases. Per the germline V gene, CDR1 is SGHRS and CDR2 is YFSETQ. The CDR3 length is 13 residues. CDR3 region: CASSLQGEDGYTF. The CDR3 DNA reads as TGCGCCAGCAGCTTGCAGGGTGAGGATGGCTACACCTTC. The full variable domain, with the rest looked up from reference TRBV5-1 and TRBJ1-2, is KAGVTQTPRYLIKTRGQQVTLSCSPISGHRSVSWYQQTPGQGLQFLFEYFSETQRNKGNFPGRFSGRQFSNSRSEMNVSTLELGDSALYLCASSLQGEDGYTFGSGTRLTVV.

The chain employs TRBV29-1 and TRBJ2-1; TRBD1 matches 7 bases. J gave up 5 bases and V 4 bases, and 2 bases lay outside the gene matches. Germline CDR1 SQVTM, CDR2 ANQGSEA. This CDR3 is built from 12 residues. The CDR3 sequence: CSVGDRDNEQFF. The CDR3 DNA sequence: TGCAGCGTTGGGGACAGAGACAATGAGCAGTTCTTC.

The chain links TRBV5-1 to TRBJ2-3, with D perhaps TRBD1 or TRBD2 (6 bases each). Germline V lookup: CDR1 SGHRS, CDR2 YFSETQ. Between the trimmed V and J ends, which lost 6 bases and 1 base, there was a span of 18 bases. The CDR3 is 16 amino acids. The CDR3: CASTYARGRGTDTQYF. The CDR3 DNA sequence: TGCGCCAGCACCTACGCCCGGGGGCGAGGCACAGATACGCAGTATTTT.

The V call is TRBV5-1, the J call TRBJ2-1, with no clear D. The CDR3 is 16 amino acids. Germline lookup yields CDR1 SGHRS and CDR2 YFSETQ. The V gene lost 4 bases and the J gene lost 5 bases, with 19 bases spanning the gap. The CDR3 DNA sequence: TGCGCCAGCAGCCTTGCCACCTTGGTCCGTGACAATGAGCAGTTCTTC. Translating gives CASSLATLVRDNEQFF.

The chain couples TRBV12-3 or TRBV12-4 to TRBJ2-2; D might be TRBD2 (6 bases). The CDR3 is made up of 16 amino acids. Deletions cut 2 bases from V and 1 base from J, with 11 bases between. As DNA, the CDR3 is TGTGCCAGCAGTTTATATGGGGGAGGGAACACCGGGGAGCTGTTTTTT. It translates to CASSLYGGGNTGELFF.

This clonotype occurred a few times. The chain uses TRBV6-2 or TRBV6-3 and TRBJ2-1; 9 positions agree with TRBD2. Looked up from germline, CDR1 is MNHEY and CDR2 is SVGEGT. The CDR3 totals 17 residues. Trimming cost V 0 bases and J 4 bases; bases outside gene matches: 7. CDR3 in amino acids: CASSYSGSGGVYNEQFF. The CDR3 DNA reads as TGTGCCAGCAGTTACTCCGGTAGCGGGGGAGTATACAATGAGCAGTTCTTC.

In this sample, this clonotype turned up many times. CDR3 coding DNA: TGCAGCGTTGCTCATAGCGGGAGAGAGACCCAGTACTTC. Amino acids: CSVAHSGRETQYF. This sequence joins TRBV29-1 and TRBJ2-5, with 9 bases that match TRBD2. Trimming took 4 bases from V and 4 from J; bases not matched to a gene: 4. The CDR3 contains 13 residues. Germline CDR1 reads SQVTM; CDR2 reads ANQGSEA.

This clonotype was counted once. The DNA of the CDR3 is TGTGCCAGCAGCCCCGAAGTCCTCAATCCAGGCTACACCTTC. Residues: CASSPEVLNPGYTF. The gene calls are TRBV9 and TRBJ1-2; D is undetermined. V lost 4 bases and J 8 bases, leaving 18 bases between the germline ends. Germline CDR1 and CDR2: SGDLS and YYNGEE. The length of the CDR3 is 14 residues.

This clonotype was observed a handful of times. The chain employs TRBV20-1 and TRBJ1-6; no firm D call. The CDR3 spans 12 residues. Germline V gives CDR1 DFQATT, CDR2 SNEGSKA (reference sequence). The CDR3 DNA sequence: TGCAGGGCACACAGCTATAATTCACCCCTCCACTTT. It yields the protein CRAHSYNSPLHF.

The chain uses TRBV20-1 and TRBJ2-7; D unclear. Per the germline V gene, CDR1 is DFQATT and CDR2 is SNEGSKA (reference sequence). The CDR3 has 13 amino acids. V lost 6 bases to trimming and J lost 1 base, with 13 bases between them. CDR3: CSAPVGWSYEQYF. CDR3 DNA: TGCAGTGCCCCGGTAGGGTGGTCCTACGAGCAGTACTTC.